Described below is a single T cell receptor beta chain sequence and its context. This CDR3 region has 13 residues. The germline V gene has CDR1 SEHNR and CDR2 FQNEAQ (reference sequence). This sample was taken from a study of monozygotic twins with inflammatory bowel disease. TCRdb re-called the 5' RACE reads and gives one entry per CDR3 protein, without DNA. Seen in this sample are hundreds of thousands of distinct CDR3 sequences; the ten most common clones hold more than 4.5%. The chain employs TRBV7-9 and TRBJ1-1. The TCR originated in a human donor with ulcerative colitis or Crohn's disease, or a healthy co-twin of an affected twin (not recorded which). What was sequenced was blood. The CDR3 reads CASSPKENTEAFF.